This T cell receptor (beta chain) was sequenced during a study of T cells after yellow fever vaccination. Study outcomes and limitations: Shared CD4/CD8 clonotypes were a small share, likely from convergent recombination.

Via MiXCR, TCRdb re-called the 5' RACE reads, giving one row per CDR3 protein. The sample includes about 310,000 distinct CDR3 sequences, approximately 3.8% of them seen just once. The CDR3 length is 15 residues. CDR1 MNHNY and CDR2 SVGAGI come from the germline V gene (reference sequence). This clonotype occurred many times. Its antigen is unknown. Material: PBMCs, obtained on the day of the yellow fever booster vaccination. The origin of this receptor is a man aged 18 to 29 who received the YFV17D yellow fever vaccine. The J gene is TRBJ2-7, the V gene TRBV6-6; 7 positions match TRBD1. DNA for the CDR3: TGTGCCAGCAGTGACTCCGGGACAGTCTCCTACGAGCAGTACGTC. As protein: CASSDSGTVSYEQYV.